The rows below give T cell receptor beta chains drawn from one sample of a study of human T cells and chemical hapten exposure. TCRdb re-derived calls from the RACE reads in MiXCR, one entry per CDR3 protein. Of 95,000 to 150,000 distinct CDR3 sequences in the sample, 13% were seen once. The sample in question was whole blood, obtained in connection with sensitization to the hapten diphenylcyclopropenone (DPC). These receptors were obtained from a woman under 30 with alopecia areata. Some clones in this sample may be carry-over from other donors' samples. Each CDR3 is given with its conserved first and last residue. D genes are given only for firm matches. Part of the rows lack a size; the others show once, few, many or a class for expanded clones.

TRBJ2-1 | . | TRBV5-4 | 15 | . | CASSPDWTAHHEQFF | TGTGCCAGCAGCCCGGACTGGACGGCTCACCATGAGCAGTTCTTC
TRBJ2-3 | few | TRBV6-2/TRBV6-3 | 11 | . | CASSPWDTQYF | TGTGCCAGCAGCCCATGGGATACGCAGTATTTT
TRBJ1-6 | . | TRBV4-3 | 18 | TRBD1 | CASSQEDRGSPYNSPLHF | TGCGCCAGCAGCCAAGAAGACAGGGGATCCCCCTATAATTCACCCCTCCACTTT
TRBJ1-3 | . | TRBV2 | 15 | . | CASSRHYTAGNTIYF | TGTGCCAGCAGTCGACACTACACTGCTGGAAACACCATATATTTT
TRBJ1-2 | many | TRBV12-3/TRBV12-4 | 15 | . | CASTRSGGSNYGYTF | TGTGCCAGCACTCGTTCAGGAGGGTCAAACTATGGCTACACCTTC
TRBJ2-1 | few | TRBV7-9 | 20 | TRBD2 | CASSLAFTSGDLSSFDEQFF | TGTGCCAGCAGCTTAGCGTTTACTAGCGGGGACCTATCCTCCTTCGATGAGCAGTTCTTC
TRBJ2-1 | medium-sized | TRBV6-5 | 15 | . | CASSPVGGGYNEQFF | TGTGCCAGCAGCCCCGTAGGGGGGGGATACAATGAGCAGTTCTTC
TRBJ1-1 | . | TRBV7-9 | 14 | . | CASSSLPRATEAFF | TGTGCCAGCAGCTCCCTCCCCAGGGCCACTGAAGCTTTCTTT
TRBJ2-4 | few | TRBV3-1 | 12 | . | CASSPPGNIQYF | TGTGCCAGCAGCCCGCCAGGAAACATTCAGTACTTC
TRBJ2-7 | . | TRBV6-5 | 15 | TRBD1 | CASSFRQGVTYEQYF | TGTGCCAGCAGTTTCAGACAGGGTGTGACCTACGAGCAGTACTTC
TRBJ2-3 | . | TRBV12-3/TRBV12-4 | 16 | . | CASSLTQGRSTDTQYF | TGTGCCAGCAGCCTAACGCAGGGGAGGAGCACAGATACGCAGTATTTT
TRBJ1-6 | . | TRBV30 | 16 | TRBD1 | CAWSPGVGTGGGSLHF | TGTGCCTGGAGCCCAGGGGTGGGGACAGGGGGAGGATCCCTCCACTTT
TRBJ2-1 | . | TRBV6-2/TRBV6-3 | 14 | TRBD2 | CASSTLAGGREQFF | TGTGCCAGCAGTACACTAGCGGGGGGGCGTGAGCAGTTCTTC
TRBJ1-2 | . | TRBV6-6 | 14 | TRBD1 | CASSYSDRASGYTF | TGTGCCAGCAGTTACTCGGACAGGGCGAGTGGCTACACCTTC
TRBJ1-5 | . | TRBV6-4 | 16 | TRBD1 | CASSDSGQGSNQPQHF | TGTGCCAGCAGTGACTCTGGACAGGGTAGCAATCAGCCCCAGCATTTT
TRBJ2-5 | few | TRBV28 | 13 | TRBD2 | CASRLAGEETQYF | TGTGCCAGCAGACTAGCGGGGGAAGAGACCCAGTACTTC
TRBJ2-7 | . | TRBV12-3/TRBV12-4 | 16 | TRBD1 | CASSLWTGPSSYEQYF | TGTGCCAGCAGTCTTTGGACAGGTCCAAGCTCCTACGAGCAGTACTTC
TRBJ1-1 | few | TRBV12-3/TRBV12-4 | 14 | . | CASSPGLRNTEAFF | TGTGCCAGCAGTCCGGGGCTTCGGAACACTGAAGCTTTCTTT
TRBJ1-6 | few | TRBV28 | 15 | . | CASSFISRRNSPLHF | TGTGCCAGCAGTTTTATTTCCAGGCGTAATTCACCCCTCCACTTT
TRBJ2-7 | few | TRBV7-9 | 15 | TRBD1 | CASSSVRDRSYEQYF | TGTGCCAGCAGCTCCGTCAGGGACAGGTCCTACGAGCAGTACTTC
TRBJ1-1 | few | TRBV6-5 | 13 | TRBD1 | CASSRPTGNEAFF | TGTGCCAGCAGTCGGCCGACAGGGAATGAAGCTTTCTTT
TRBJ2-7 | . | TRBV28 | 12 | . | CASREGLYEQYF | TGTGCCAGCAGAGAGGGACTTTACGAGCAGTACTTC
TRBJ2-3 | few | TRBV7-2 | 14 | TRBD2 | CASSLLAGAGTQYF | TGTGCCAGCAGCTTACTAGCGGGGGCGGGTACGCAGTATTTT
TRBJ2-5 | . | TRBV11-2 | 15 | . | CASSLDRGAPETQYF | TGTGCCAGCAGCTTAGATCGGGGAGCCCCGGAGACCCAGTACTTC
TRBJ2-7 | many | TRBV6-1 | 11 | . | CASSTGYEQYF | TGTGCCAGCAGTACAGGGTACGAGCAGTACTTC
TRBJ1-1 | few | TRBV7-8 | 19 | TRBD1 | CASSLYSRTGLSRGTEAFF | TGTGCCAGCAGCTTATATTCCCGGACAGGCCTCAGCCGGGGCACTGAAGCTTTCTTT